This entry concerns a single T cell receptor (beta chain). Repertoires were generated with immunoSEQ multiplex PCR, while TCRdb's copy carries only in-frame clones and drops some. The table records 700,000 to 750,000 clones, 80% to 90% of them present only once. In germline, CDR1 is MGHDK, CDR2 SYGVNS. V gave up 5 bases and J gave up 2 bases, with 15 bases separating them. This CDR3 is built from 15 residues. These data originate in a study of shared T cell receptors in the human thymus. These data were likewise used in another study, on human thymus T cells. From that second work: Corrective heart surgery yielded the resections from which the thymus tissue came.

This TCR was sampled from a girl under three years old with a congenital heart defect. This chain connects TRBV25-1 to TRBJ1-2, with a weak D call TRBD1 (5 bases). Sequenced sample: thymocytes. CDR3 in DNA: TGTGCCAGCAGTACCGGGGGTCAAGAAAACTATGGCTACACCTTC. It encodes CASSTGGQENYGYTF.